The 13 T cell receptor beta chains below were found in one sample sequenced in a study of cytomegalovirus exposure and HLA in healthy donors. Libraries were prepared by immunoSEQ multiplex PCR; TCRdb keeps only in-frame clonotypes and omits some of them. The table has some 140,000 clones, just over 85% seen once. Sequences were obtained from PBMCs. These receptors were collected from a human donor in good health.

This chain joins TRBV18 and TRBJ2-4; 8 bases fit TRBD1. The CDR3 is 15 amino acids. V lost 4 bases, J lost 7 bases, and 9 bases stayed unmatched. The germline V gene has CDR1 KGHSH and CDR2 LQKENI. The CDR3 DNA sequence: TGTGCCAGCTCACAGACAGGGGATTTTGGGAACATTCAGTACTTC. Protein sequence: CASSQTGDFGNIQYF.

Comments on this clone: Other DNA sequences of this sample code for an identical CDR3. The chain employs TRBV30 and TRBJ2-3; D is unclear. The V end lost 4 bases, the J end lost 6 bases, and 11 bases lay between the germline ends. CDR3 length: 12 amino acids. CDR1 and CDR2 from the germline V gene are GTSNPN and SVGIG (reference sequence). This CDR3 is CAWNLAGDTQYF. CDR3 in DNA: TGTGCCTGGAACCTCGCCGGGGATACGCAGTATTTT.

The chain uses TRBV5-1 and TRBJ1-2, with TRBD1 identical over 7 bases. V gave up 0 bases and J gave up 4 bases; unmatched junction bases: 6. Germline-derived CDR1 and CDR2 are SGHRS and YFSETQ. The CDR3 is 15 residues long. CDR3 nucleotide sequence: TGCGCCAGCAGCTTGGGAGGGGGCGAGGCCTATGGCTACACCTTC. It translates to CASSLGGGEAYGYTF.

The chain has TRBV18 and TRBJ1-5, with TRBD1 identical over 9 bases. Per the germline V gene, CDR1 is KGHSH and CDR2 is LQKENI. With V trimmed by 2 bases and J by 4 bases, 3 bases remained unmatched. The CDR3 is 15 residues long. CDR3 sequence reads: CASSPIGQGNQPQHF. The CDR3, as DNA: TGTGCCAGCTCACCAATAGGACAGGGGAATCAGCCCCAGCATTTT.

The genes are TRBV27 and TRBJ1-1, with TRBD1 matching over 9 bases. V dropped 5 bases and J dropped 5; count of bases not matched to a gene: 3. This CDR3 contains 13 residues. Germline V gene lookup returns CDR1 MNHEY and CDR2 SMNVEV (reference sequence). The CDR3 loop is CASSPGTGTEAFF. In nucleotides, the CDR3 is TGTGCCAGCAGTCCGGGGACAGGGACTGAAGCTTTCTTT.

As DNA, the CDR3 is TGTGCCAGCAGCATCCGTGGGGAGGCGAACACCGGGGAGCTGTTTTTT. It codes for CASSIRGEANTGELFF. The rearrangement links TRBV9 to TRBJ2-2; maybe TRBD2 (6 bases). The CDR3 has 16 residues. Germline V gives CDR1 SGDLS, CDR2 YYNGEE. V lost 4 bases and J 0 bases, leaving 13 bases between the germline ends.

The J gene is TRBJ2-7, the V gene TRBV30; tentative D call: TRBD2 (6 bases). Looked up from germline, CDR1 is GTSNPN and CDR2 is SVGIG (reference sequence). The length of the CDR3 is 15 residues. V gave up 3 bases and J gave up 1 base, with 16 bases separating them. This CDR3 is CAWRQNSGGSYEQYF. CDR3 in DNA: TGTGCCTGGAGGCAGAACAGTGGAGGGTCCTACGAGCAGTACTTC.

The V gene is TRBV28, the J gene TRBJ2-1; TRBD2 agrees at 12 bases. The CDR3 is 18 residues long. The trim removed 5 bases at V and 1 base at J, leaving 9 bases unmatched. Germline V gives CDR1 MDHEN, CDR2 SYDVKM. The CDR3 spells CASSLRTSGKRSYNEQFF. Written as DNA, the CDR3 is TGTGCCAGCAGTCTACGGACTAGCGGGAAAAGGTCCTACAATGAGCAGTTCTTC.

The rearrangement links TRBV18 to TRBJ2-1; 10 nucleotides align to TRBD2. This CDR3 spans 14 amino acids. Germline lookup yields CDR1 KGHSH and CDR2 LQKENI. J was trimmed by 6 bases and V by 8 bases; bases with no gene match: 7. CDR3 DNA sequence: TGTGCCAGCCTCGGACTAGCGGAACTCAATGAGCAGTTCTTC. Encoded protein: CASLGLAELNEQFF.

The chain carries TRBV5-1 and TRBJ1-2; D perhaps matches TRBD1 (6 bases). The CDR3 length is 16 residues. Germline V gene lookup returns CDR1 SGHRS and CDR2 YFSETQ. V lost 1 base to trimming and J lost 0 bases, with 13 bases between them. The CDR3 DNA follows: TGCGCCAGCAGCTTGATCGGACAGAAACCTAACTATGGCTACACCTTC. Translated, it gives CASSLIGQKPNYGYTF.

The chain joins TRBV5-4 to TRBJ1-2, with 8 bases identical to TRBD1. The trim removed 2 bases at V and 4 bases at J, leaving 7 bases unmatched. CDR1 is SGHNT and CDR2 is YYREEE in the germline V gene (reference sequence). This CDR3 contains 15 residues. In DNA form, the CDR3 reads TGTGCCAGCAGCTTACCAGGGGGCGCAACCTATGGCTACACCTTC. This encodes CASSLPGGATYGYTF.

This clone appeared once. The rearrangement links TRBV4-1 to TRBJ1-4, with a possible D match to TRBD1 (5 bases). Trimming pared 2 bases from V and 3 bases from J, leaving 10 bases between. The CDR3 is made up of 15 amino acids. The germline CDR1 and CDR2 sequences are MGHRA and YSYEKL. CDR3 sequence (DNA): TGCGCCAGCAGCCAAACAGGCCTTCCTAATGAAAAACTGTTTTTT. Residues: CASSQTGLPNEKLFF.

The chain uses TRBV6-4 and TRBJ1-5; D is undetermined. With 4 bases removed from V and 3 bases from J, the gap between germline ends came to 7 bases. The CDR3 is 13 amino acids. From germline, CDR1 is MRHNA and CDR2 SNTAGT. The CDR3 DNA sequence: TGTGCCAGCAGTGTTGAAGCCAATCAGCCCCAGCATTTT. It codes for CASSVEANQPQHF.